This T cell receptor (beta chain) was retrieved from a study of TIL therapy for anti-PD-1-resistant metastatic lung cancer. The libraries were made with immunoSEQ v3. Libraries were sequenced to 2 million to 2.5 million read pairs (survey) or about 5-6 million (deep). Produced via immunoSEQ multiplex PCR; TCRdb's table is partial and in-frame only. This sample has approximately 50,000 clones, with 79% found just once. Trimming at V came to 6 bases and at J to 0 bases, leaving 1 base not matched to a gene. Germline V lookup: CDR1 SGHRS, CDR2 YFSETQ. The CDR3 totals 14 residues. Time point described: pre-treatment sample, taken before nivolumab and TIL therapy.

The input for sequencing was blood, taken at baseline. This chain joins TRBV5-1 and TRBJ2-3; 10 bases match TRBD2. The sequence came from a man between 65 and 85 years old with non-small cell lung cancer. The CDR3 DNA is TGCGCCAGCAAGCGGGAGGGTAGCACAGATACGCAGTATTTT. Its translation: CASKREGSTDTQYF.